This TCR beta chain came from a study of identical twins (dated by TCRdb to the mid-2010s). At the level of the whole study: TCR alpha and beta repertoires from monozygotic twins, unrelated adults of various ages and cord blood were deep-sequenced to test whether fetal clonotypes persist. To rule out contamination, replicate twin experiments were performed at different times with different library preparation protocols. The paper's findings and limits, for the study overall: Abundant cord blood beta clonotypes carried fewer insertions; young adult naive repertoires showed a weaker similar trend, while memory repertoires showed none. Compared with coincidental sharing between unrelated individuals, an excess of low generation-probability sequences was observed among out-of-frame TCR alpha sequences shared between twins. Zero-insertion analyses could be partly confounded by invariant T cells such as MAIT and iNKT, although diverse VJ usage argued against such confounding for most clonotypes. Because the same donors could not be followed over many years, the conclusions depended on cross-sectional statistical analysis. Recombination models systematically underestimated out-of-frame TCR alpha sharing in monozygotic twins but agreed with sharing between unrelated individuals. In beta out-of-frame sequences, excess twin sharing was weaker, because having fewer shared sequences lowered the signal-to-noise ratio.

About this clonotype: It has no known antigen specificity. Nothing much larger sits one base from this clone, and base qualities are not available.

All donors were healthy Caucasians. Libraries were built with 5' RACE. Sequencing used an Illumina HiSeq 2000. Template switching introduced a universal primer binding site; the final cDNA contained a unique molecular identifier, enabling accurate counting of TCR cDNA molecules. Specific primers in the conserved constant-segment region were used to synthesize first-strand cDNA for the TCR alpha and beta chains. To control for contamination, every cDNA library carried two barcodes: a SMART-Mk sample barcode plus Illumina barcodes. TruSeq adapter sequences, together with Illumina sample barcodes, were added in two successive PCR steps. Sequencing of the TCR alpha and beta cDNA libraries was done on the Illumina HiSeq platform using custom primers. Per the source publication's procedure: MiGEC processed the raw reads to extract unique molecular identifiers, while MiXCR was used to determine the CDR3 positions. Recombination models were inferred per individual with the repgenHMM and IGoR tools using an EM algorithm. Shared clonotype analysis was performed with the tcR package in R, normalizing sharing by the product of cloneset sizes. To study raw recombination free of thymic and clonal selection effects, out-of-frame nonproductive sequences were analyzed. TCRdb ran its own pipeline on the public reads, namely fastp trimming at Q25 and MiXCR clone calling, and kept in-frame beta chains. Identical CDR3 proteins give one entry, which carries the most common genes and DNA. Here the V and J calls rest on TCRdb's processing, not on the authors' analysis. In all, the sample holds around 1.7 million distinct CDR3 sequences, and about 32% of those were seen once. 0.27% of the sample comes from the top ten.

V is cut by 2 bases and J by 10 bases, and the space between the germline ends is 17 bases. The CDR3, from cysteine to phenylalanine, totals 14 residues. CDR3 DNA only is kept here, 42 bases in frame from base 1. CDR1 is given as MNHEY and CDR2 as SVGEGT, both from the germline V gene. Sequencing used cord blood. The chain joins TRBV6-2 or TRBV6-3 to TRBJ1-1, with no D gene named confidently. The receptor's source is a newborn girl in good health. Here is the DNA: TGTGCCAGCAGTTACGGCAGGTTCGAGGAGGGAGCTTTCTTT. Protein translation: CASSYGRFEEGAFF.